The 21 T cell receptor beta chains given below trace back to one sample, sequenced in a study of blood T cell repertoires in COVID-19. Measured with immunoSEQ multiplex PCR; TCRdb has only the in-frame clones, and not every one. The sample holds tens of thousands of clones, approximately 80% seen once. The source material was peripheral blood. These receptors came from a man younger than 45 with COVID-19, enrolled during active disease.

The chain couples TRBV9 to TRBJ2-3, with 7 positions matching TRBD1. The CDR3 length is 15 residues. Germline CDR1 SGDLS, CDR2 YYNGEE. V lost 3 bases to trimming and J lost 9 bases; unmatched junction nucleotides: 13. The CDR3 DNA follows: TGTGCCAGCAGCGAGGGGACAGTCTACGTAGAGACGCAGTATTTT. It encodes CASSEGTVYVETQYF.

This clone was counted ten times or more. CDR3 sequence reads: CASSLTREVYMNTEAFF. The CDR3 coding sequence is TGTGCCAGCAGCTTGACCCGGGAGGTATACATGAACACTGAAGCTTTCTTT. The chain joins TRBV5-6 to TRBJ1-1; no definite D call. Deletions cut 1 base from V and 0 bases from J, with 16 bases between. The CDR3 contains 17 residues. In germline, CDR1 is SGHDT, CDR2 YYEEEE. The variable domain in full, with the rest retrieved from reference TRBV5-6 and TRBJ1-1, is DAGVTQSPTHLIKTRGQQVTLRCSPKSGHDTVSWYQQALGQGPQFIFQYYEEEERQRGNFPDRFSGHQFPNYSSELNVNALLLGDSALYLCASSLTREVYMNTEAFFGQGTRLTVV.

The chain uses TRBV7-9 and TRBJ1-2; D not resolved. V shed 4 bases and J shed 4 bases, with 16 bases lying between them. Germline V gene sequence: CDR1 SEHNR, CDR2 FQNEAQ (reference sequence). The CDR3 contains 15 residues. This chain's CDR3 is CASSSDWRGGYGYTF. The CDR3 nucleotides are TGTGCCAGCAGCTCCGATTGGCGGGGTGGCTATGGCTACACCTTC.

The chain carries TRBV5-8 and TRBJ1-1; D ambiguous. Trimming stripped 2 bases from V and 1 base from J, with 6 bases between. Germline assignment: CDR1 SGHTS and CDR2 YDEGEE. The CDR3 covers 13 residues. CDR3 nucleotide sequence: TGTGCCAGCAGCTTACAGACGAACACTGAAGCTTTCTTT. Translation: CASSLQTNTEAFF.

This clone has a handful of counts. V usage is TRBV19 and J usage is TRBJ2-3; 12 bases are a match to TRBD2. The germline gives CDR1 LNHDA, CDR2 SQIVND (reference sequence). Trimming cost V 1 base and J 4 bases; bases outside gene matches: 3. The CDR3 runs to 16 residues. The CDR3 DNA follows: TGTGCCAGTAGTATAGTTCTAGCGGGAGGGGCAGATACGCAGTATTTT. Protein sequence: CASSIVLAGGADTQYF.

V gene TRBV7-2 combines with J gene TRBJ1-5, with a possible D match to TRBD1 (6 bases). The CDR3 consists of 13 residues. The germline gives CDR1 SGHTA, CDR2 FQGNSA. V lost 6 bases to trimming and J lost 4 bases, with 10 bases between them. The CDR3 sequence: CASRITGNQPQHF. For the CDR3, the DNA is TGTGCCAGCAGAATAACAGGGAATCAGCCCCAGCATTTT.

This clone was seen a single time. V is TRBV7-2 and J is TRBJ2-3, with 9 bases fitting TRBD1. CDR3 length equals 17 residues. The V gene end was trimmed by 0 bases and the J gene end by 2 bases; junction bases not matched to a gene: 6. In germline, CDR1 is SGHTA, CDR2 FQGNSA. CDR3 region: CASSLAYRGRDTDTQYF. DNA of the CDR3: TGTGCCAGCAGCTTAGCATACAGGGGGCGAGACACAGATACGCAGTATTTT.

The chain employs TRBV4-2 and TRBJ2-3, with 10 bases matching TRBD2. From germline, CDR1 is LGHNA and CDR2 YNFKEQ. The CDR3 contains 16 residues. The J segment lost 2 bases and the V segment lost 1 base, leaving 3 bases of the junction unmatched. The CDR3 DNA sequence: TGTGCCAGCAGCCAAGGGACTAGCGGCCACACAGATACGCAGTATTTT. Protein product: CASSQGTSGHTDTQYF.

This clone was seen many times. This chain links TRBV15 with TRBJ2-2; no clear D. Germline assignment: CDR1 LNHNV and CDR2 YYDKDF (reference sequence). The CDR3 is 15 residues long. With 0 bases removed from V and 0 bases from J, the gap between germline ends came to 5 bases. The chain's CDR3 is CATSRDFTNTGELFF. The CDR3 bases are TGTGCCACCAGCAGAGATTTTACGAACACCGGGGAGCTGTTTTTT.

The J gene is TRBJ2-5, the V gene TRBV28; D gene ambiguous. The CDR3 covers 13 residues. Germline V gene data show CDR1 as MDHEN and CDR2 as SYDVKM. The V and J ends lost 1 base and 2 bases respectively, with 5 bases between them. CDR3 sequence (DNA): TGTGCCAGCAGTTTATACAGACAAGAGACCCAGTACTTC. This encodes CASSLYRQETQYF.

Only one count was recorded for this clone. The chain couples TRBV7-9 to TRBJ1-4; weak D call: TRBD1 (6 bases). The CDR3 sequence is 13 residues long. V was shortened by 6 bases and J by 6 bases, with 11 bases between the two germline ends. Germline CDR1 reads SEHNR; CDR2 reads FQNEAQ (reference sequence). The CDR3 reads CASRQGGDEKLFF. The DNA of the CDR3 is TGTGCCAGCAGACAGGGAGGGGATGAAAAACTGTTTTTT. Full variable domain (outside the CDR3, taken from reference TRBV7-9 and TRBJ1-4): DTGVSQNPRHKITKRGQNVTFRCDPISEHNRLYWYRQTLGQGPEFLTYFQNEAQLEKSRLLSDRFSAERPKGSFSTLEIQRTEQGDSAMYLCASRQGGDEKLFFGSGTQLSVL.

The chain recombines TRBV28 with TRBJ1-5; 7 nucleotides align to TRBD1. The germline V gene has CDR1 MDHEN and CDR2 SYDVKM. The V and J ends lost 4 bases and 3 bases, in that order; junction bases with no gene match: 6. This CDR3 has 15 residues. CDR3 nucleotide sequence: TGTGCCAGCAGTTCCACGGGACAGCTCAATCAGCCCCAGCATTTT. Amino acids: CASSSTGQLNQPQHF.

The chain carries TRBV4-3 and TRBJ1-5; D not certain. The CDR3 length is 15 residues. V dropped 0 bases and J dropped 7 bases, with 13 bases sitting between them. Germline loops: CDR1 LGHNA, CDR2 YSLEER. CDR3 in amino acids: CASSQEPNLEQPQHF. The CDR3 DNA sequence: TGCGCCAGCAGCCAAGAACCCAATCTGGAGCAGCCCCAGCATTTT.

The chain recombines TRBV19 with TRBJ1-2; tentatively, D is TRBD1 (6 bases). The ends were cut back, 6 bases at V and 6 bases at J, with 14 bases in the middle. The CDR3 covers 13 residues. Germline-derived CDR1 and CDR2 are LNHDA and SQIVND (reference sequence). CDR3 DNA: TGTGCCAGTAGCATCGACAGGCAAAATGGCTACACCTTC. Residues: CASSIDRQNGYTF.

This chain joins TRBV5-1 and TRBJ2-3; 9 bases map to TRBD1. The J segment lost 5 bases and the V segment lost 5 bases, leaving 9 bases of the junction unmatched. Germline CDR1 and CDR2: SGHRS and YFSETQ. CDR3 length: 15 amino acids. Written as DNA, the CDR3 is TGCGCCAGCAGTCCACTAACAGGGGGCCTAGATACGCAGTATTTT. This codes for CASSPLTGGLDTQYF.

The chain combines TRBV19 with TRBJ1-1, with TRBD1 matching over 9 bases. Germline V lookup: CDR1 LNHDA, CDR2 SQIVND (reference sequence). V gave up 7 bases and J gave up 4 bases; unmatched junction bases: 4. This CDR3 comprises 13 residues. The CDR3 DNA reads TGTGCCAGTAAGGACAGGGGAGGCACTGAAGCTTTCTTT. Translation gives CASKDRGGTEAFF.

The rearrangement links TRBV5-5 to TRBJ1-5, with a weak D call TRBD1 (6 bases). Germline V lookup: CDR1 SGHKS, CDR2 YYEKEE (reference sequence). The CDR3 contains 13 residues. Trimming stripped 2 bases from V and 12 bases from J, with 15 bases between. The CDR3 is CASSLIPQGYQHF. CDR3 DNA sequence: TGTGCCAGCAGCTTAATACCCCAGGGGTACCAGCATTTT. The full variable domain, in which reference TRBV5-5 and TRBJ1-5 provide the parts outside the CDR3, is DAGVTQSPTHLIKTRGQQVTLRCSPISGHKSVSWYQQVLGQGPQFIFQYYEKEERGRGNFPDRFSARQFPNYSSELNVNALLLGDSALYLCASSLIPQGYQHFGDGTRLSIL.

The chain combines TRBV10-3 with TRBJ1-2; weak D call: TRBD1 (5 bases). CDR1 is ENHRY, CDR2 SYGVKD, per germline. Between the trimmed V and J ends, which lost 2 bases and 7 bases, there was a span of 20 bases. The CDR3 is 16 amino acids. The CDR3 sequence is CAISEELSGLAGGYTF. The CDR3 nucleotides are TGTGCCATCAGTGAGGAGTTGTCAGGGTTAGCGGGTGGCTACACCTTC.

This clone has a single count. J is TRBJ1-1 and V is TRBV27; perhaps TRBD1 as D (6 bases). The V and J ends lost 0 bases and 2 bases respectively, with 13 bases between them. From germline, CDR1 is MNHEY and CDR2 SMNVEV (reference sequence). The length of the CDR3 is 16 residues. The CDR3 bases are TGTGCCAGCAGTTTATCGGCCGGGACACCTAACACTGAAGCTTTCTTT. Protein product: CASSLSAGTPNTEAFF.

V usage is TRBV2 and J usage is TRBJ2-5, with 9 bases lining up with TRBD2. In germline, CDR1 is SNHLY, CDR2 FYNNEI. The V segment lost 4 bases and the J segment 4 bases; nucleotides outside the gene matches: 1. CDR3 size: 13 residues. The CDR3 region is CASSAAGGETQYF. For the CDR3, the DNA is TGTGCCAGCAGTGCAGCGGGGGGAGAGACCCAGTACTTC.

The CDR3 is CASSYRPRRGLRDEQYF. The CDR3 DNA is TGTGCCAGCAGCTACCGCCCCAGGCGGGGCCTCCGGGACGAGCAGTACTTC. This chain uses TRBV7-6 with TRBJ2-7, with TRBD2 as a possible D gene (6 bases). CDR3 length: 17 amino acids. With 4 bases removed from V and 5 bases from J, the gap between germline ends came to 24 bases. The germline CDR1 and CDR2 sequences are SGHVS and FNYEAQ.